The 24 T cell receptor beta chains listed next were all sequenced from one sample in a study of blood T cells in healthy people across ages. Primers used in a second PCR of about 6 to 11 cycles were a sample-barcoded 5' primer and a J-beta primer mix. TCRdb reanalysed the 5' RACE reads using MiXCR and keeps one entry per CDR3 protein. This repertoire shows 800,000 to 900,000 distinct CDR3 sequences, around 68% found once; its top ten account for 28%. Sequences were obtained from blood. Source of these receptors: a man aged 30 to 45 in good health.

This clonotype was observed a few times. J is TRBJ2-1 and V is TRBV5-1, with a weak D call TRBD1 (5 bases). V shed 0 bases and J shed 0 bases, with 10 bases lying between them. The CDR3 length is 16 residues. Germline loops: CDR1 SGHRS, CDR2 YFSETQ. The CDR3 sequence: CASSLAGDSSYNEQFF. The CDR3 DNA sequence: TGCGCCAGCAGCTTGGCAGGAGACAGCTCCTACAATGAGCAGTTCTTC.

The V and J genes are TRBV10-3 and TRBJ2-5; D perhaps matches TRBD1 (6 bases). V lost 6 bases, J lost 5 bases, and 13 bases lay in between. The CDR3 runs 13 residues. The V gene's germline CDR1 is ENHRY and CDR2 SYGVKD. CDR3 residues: CAIRAGDGETQYF. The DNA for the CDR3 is TGTGCCATCAGGGCAGGGGATGGCGAGACCCAGTACTTC.

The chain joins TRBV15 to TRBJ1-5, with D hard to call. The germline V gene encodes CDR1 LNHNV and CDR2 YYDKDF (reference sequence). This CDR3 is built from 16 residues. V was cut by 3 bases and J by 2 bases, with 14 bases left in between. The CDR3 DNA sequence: TGTGCCACCAGCAGTTATGGGCGCAGTCGCAATCAGCCCCAGCATTTT. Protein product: CATSSYGRSRNQPQHF.

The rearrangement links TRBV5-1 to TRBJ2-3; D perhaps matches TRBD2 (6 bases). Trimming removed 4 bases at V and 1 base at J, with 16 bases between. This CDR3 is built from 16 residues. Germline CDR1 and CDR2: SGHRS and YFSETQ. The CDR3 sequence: CASSPPEERGTDTQYF. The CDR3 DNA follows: TGCGCCAGCAGCCCCCCCGAGGAGCGGGGCACAGATACGCAGTATTTT.

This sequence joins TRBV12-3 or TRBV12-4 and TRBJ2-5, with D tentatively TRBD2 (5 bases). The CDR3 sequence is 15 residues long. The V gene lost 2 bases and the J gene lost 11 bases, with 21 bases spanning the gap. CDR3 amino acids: CASSLSDASQEEQYF. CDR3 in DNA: TGTGCCAGCAGTTTATCGGACGCCTCTCAGGAGGAGCAGTACTTC.

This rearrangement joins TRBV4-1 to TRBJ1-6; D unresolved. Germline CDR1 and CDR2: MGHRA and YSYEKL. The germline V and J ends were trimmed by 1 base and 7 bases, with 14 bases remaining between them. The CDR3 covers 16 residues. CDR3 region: CASSQAREGTNSPLHF. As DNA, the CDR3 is TGCGCCAGCAGCCAAGCTCGAGAGGGTACGAATTCACCCCTCCACTTT.

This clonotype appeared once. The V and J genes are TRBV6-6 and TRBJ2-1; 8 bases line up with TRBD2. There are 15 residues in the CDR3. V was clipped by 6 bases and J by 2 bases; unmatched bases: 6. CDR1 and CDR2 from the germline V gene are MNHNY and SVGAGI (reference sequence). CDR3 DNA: TGTGCCAGCAGAGTTGGACTAGCAACCTACAATGAGCAGTTCTTC. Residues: CASRVGLATYNEQFF.

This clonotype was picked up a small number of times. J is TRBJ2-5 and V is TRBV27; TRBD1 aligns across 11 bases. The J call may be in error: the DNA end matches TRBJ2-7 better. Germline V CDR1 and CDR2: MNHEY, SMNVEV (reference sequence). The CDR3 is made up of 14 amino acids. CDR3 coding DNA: TGTGCCAGCAGCCGGGACAGGGGGGCCTACGAGCAGTACTTC. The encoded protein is CASSRDRGAYEQYF.

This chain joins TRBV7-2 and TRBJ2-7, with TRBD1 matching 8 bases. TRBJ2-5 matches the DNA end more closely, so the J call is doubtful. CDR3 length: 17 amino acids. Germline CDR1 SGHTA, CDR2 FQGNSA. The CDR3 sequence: CASSLQRASGGRETQYF. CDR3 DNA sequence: TGTGCCAGCAGCTTACAGCGAGCGTCAGGGGGCAGAGAGACCCAGTACTTC.

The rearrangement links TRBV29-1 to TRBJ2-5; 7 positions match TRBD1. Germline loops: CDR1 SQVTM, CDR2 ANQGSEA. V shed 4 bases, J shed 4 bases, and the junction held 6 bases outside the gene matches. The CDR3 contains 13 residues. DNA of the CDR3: TGCAGCGTTGGACAGGGCGTCTTAGAGACCCAGTACTTC. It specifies CSVGQGVLETQYF. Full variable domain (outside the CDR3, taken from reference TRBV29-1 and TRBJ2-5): SAVISQKPSRDICQRGTSLTIQCQVDSQVTMMFWYRQQPGQSLTLIATANQGSEATYESGFVIDKFPISRPNLTFSTLTVSNMSPEDSSIYLCSVGQGVLETQYFGPGTRLLVL.

The CDR3 DNA follows: TGTGCCAGCATGGGAGGGACAGTGGCAAATGAGCAGTTCTTC. It codes for CASMGGTVANEQFF. The genes are TRBV2 and TRBJ2-1; the D call may be TRBD1 or TRBD2 (7 bases each). The CDR3 contains 14 residues. The germline CDR1 and CDR2 sequences are SNHLY and FYNNEI. V was trimmed by 7 bases and J by 7 bases, leaving 17 bases between them.

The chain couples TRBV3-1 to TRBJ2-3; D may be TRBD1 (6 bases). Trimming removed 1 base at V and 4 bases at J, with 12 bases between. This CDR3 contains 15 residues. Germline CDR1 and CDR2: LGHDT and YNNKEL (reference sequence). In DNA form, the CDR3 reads TGTGCCAGCAGCCAAGTGTTCCAGGGGTCAGATACGCAGTATTTT. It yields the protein CASSQVFQGSDTQYF.

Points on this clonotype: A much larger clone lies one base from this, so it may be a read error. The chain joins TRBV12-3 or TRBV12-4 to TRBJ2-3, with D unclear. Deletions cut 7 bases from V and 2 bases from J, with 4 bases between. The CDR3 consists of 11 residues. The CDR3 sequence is CASKNTDTQYF. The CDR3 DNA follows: TGTGCCAGCAAAAACACAGATACGCAGTATTTT.

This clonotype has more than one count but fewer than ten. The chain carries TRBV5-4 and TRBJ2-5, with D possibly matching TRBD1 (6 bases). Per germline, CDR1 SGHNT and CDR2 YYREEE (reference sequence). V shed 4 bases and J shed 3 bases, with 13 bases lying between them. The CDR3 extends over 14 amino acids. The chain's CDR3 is CASSIPGTKETQYF. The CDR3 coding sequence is TGTGCCAGCAGCATTCCCGGGACAAAAGAGACCCAGTACTTC.

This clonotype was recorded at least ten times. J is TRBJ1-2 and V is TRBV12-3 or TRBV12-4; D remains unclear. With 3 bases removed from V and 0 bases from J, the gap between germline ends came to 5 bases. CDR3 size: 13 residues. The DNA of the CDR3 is TGTGCCAGCAGTTTTATAGCTAACTATGGCTACACCTTC. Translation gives CASSFIANYGYTF.

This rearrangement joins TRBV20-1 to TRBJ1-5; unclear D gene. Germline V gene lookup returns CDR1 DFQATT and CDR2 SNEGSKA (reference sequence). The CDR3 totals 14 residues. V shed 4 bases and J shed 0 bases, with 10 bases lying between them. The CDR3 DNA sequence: TGCAGTGCTACCTACCAGCTTAGCAATCAGCCCCAGCATTTT. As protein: CSATYQLSNQPQHF.

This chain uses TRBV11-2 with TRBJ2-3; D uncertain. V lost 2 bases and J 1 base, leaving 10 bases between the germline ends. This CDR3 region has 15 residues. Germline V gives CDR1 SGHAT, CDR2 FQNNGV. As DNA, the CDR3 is TGTGCCAGCAGCTTAAGTGGACGGGGCACAGATACGCAGTATTTT. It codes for CASSLSGRGTDTQYF.

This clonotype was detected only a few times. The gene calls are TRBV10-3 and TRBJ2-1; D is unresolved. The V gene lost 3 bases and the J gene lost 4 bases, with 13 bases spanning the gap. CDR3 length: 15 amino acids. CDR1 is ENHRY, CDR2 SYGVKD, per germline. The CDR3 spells CAISDGRAGYNEQFF. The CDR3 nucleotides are TGTGCCATCAGTGACGGAAGGGCCGGGTACAATGAGCAGTTCTTC.

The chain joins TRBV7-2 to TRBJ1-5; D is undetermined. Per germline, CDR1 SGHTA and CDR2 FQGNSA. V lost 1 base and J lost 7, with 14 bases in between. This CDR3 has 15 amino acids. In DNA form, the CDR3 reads TGTGCCAGCAGCTTAGACAGTAACAGCCGACAGCCCCAGCATTTT. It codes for CASSLDSNSRQPQHF.

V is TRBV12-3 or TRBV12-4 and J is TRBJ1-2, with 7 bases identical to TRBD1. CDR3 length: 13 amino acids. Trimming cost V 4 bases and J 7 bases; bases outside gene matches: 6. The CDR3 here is CASSSYRGGGYTF. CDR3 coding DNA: TGTGCCAGCAGTTCCTACAGGGGTGGTGGCTACACCTTC.

The CDR3 DNA reads TGTGCCAGCAGGACCGGGGTCTTTGAGACCCAGTACTTC. The encoded protein is CASRTGVFETQYF. The rearrangement joins TRBV6-6 to TRBJ2-5; TRBD2 might be the D (5 bases). Germline CDR1 is MNHNY and CDR2 is SVGAGI (reference sequence). This CDR3 region has 13 residues. V was shortened by 6 bases and J by 5 bases, with 13 bases between the two germline ends.

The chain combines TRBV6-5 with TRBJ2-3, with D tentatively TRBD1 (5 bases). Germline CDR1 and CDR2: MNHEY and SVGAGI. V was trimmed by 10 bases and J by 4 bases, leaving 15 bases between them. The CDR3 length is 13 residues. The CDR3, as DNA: TGTGCCACCGTGAGAAGGGGCGCAGATACGCAGTATTTT. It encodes CATVRRGADTQYF.

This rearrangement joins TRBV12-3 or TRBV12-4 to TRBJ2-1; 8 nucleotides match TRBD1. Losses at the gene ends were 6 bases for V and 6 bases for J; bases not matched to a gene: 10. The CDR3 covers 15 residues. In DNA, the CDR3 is TGTGCCAGCAGCTCAAATAAACAGGGGGGCAATGAGCAGTTCTTC. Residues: CASSSNKQGGNEQFF.

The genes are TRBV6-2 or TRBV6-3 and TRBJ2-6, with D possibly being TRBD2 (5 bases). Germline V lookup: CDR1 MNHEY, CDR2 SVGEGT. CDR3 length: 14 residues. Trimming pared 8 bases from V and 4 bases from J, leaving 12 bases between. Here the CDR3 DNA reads TGTGCCAGCGTGCGGGCGTCCGGGGCCAACGTCCTGACTTTC. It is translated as CASVRASGANVLTF.